The rows below give T cell receptor beta chains drawn from one sample of a study of cytomegalovirus exposure and HLA in healthy donors. Sequencing was performed with immunoSEQ multiplex PCR; in TCRdb, only in-frame clones are kept and a portion is missing. In the table there are 70,000 or so clones, less than 80% of which are singletons. The sequenced sample consisted of PBMCs. The receptors were sampled from a woman in her forties or fifties in good health and CMV-seronegative. Both conserved end residues are part of each CDR3. Each record gives: V gene, J gene, D gene, CDR3 length, clone size, CDR3 protein, CDR3 DNA. A D gene is named only where the DNA matches it firmly. Where a row states a size, it is once, few, many or the class of an expanded clone; other rows omit it.

>TRBV4-2|TRBJ2-6|-|16|-
CASSLDRSSGANVLTF
TGTGCCAGCAGCCTTGACAGGAGCTCTGGGGCCAACGTCCTGACTTTC
>TRBV4-3|TRBJ1-5|-|15|once
CASSQDMESNQPQHF
TGCGCCAGCAGCCAAGATATGGAGAGCAATCAGCCCCAGCATTTT
>TRBV6-1|TRBJ1-3|-|14|few
CASSLWGVGNTIYF
TGTGCCAGCAGTCTCTGGGGGGTTGGAAACACCATATATTTT
>TRBV28|TRBJ1-1|TRBD1|15|-
CASSTPKTGKTEAFF
TGTGCCAGCAGCACCCCTAAGACAGGGAAAACTGAAGCTTTCTTT
>TRBV7-2|TRBJ1-2|-|13|-
CASSLGTDYGYTF
TGTGCCAGCAGCTTAGGTACAGACTATGGCTACACCTTC
>TRBV4-3|TRBJ2-2|TRBD1|16|-
CASGGQGAVGTGELFF
TGCGCCAGCGGCGGACAGGGGGCAGTGGGCACCGGGGAGCTGTTTTTT
>TRBV4-2|TRBJ2-3|-|15|-
CASREGRDSTDTQYF
TGTGCCAGCAGGGAAGGGCGGGATAGCACAGATACGCAGTATTTT
>TRBV19|TRBJ1-2|-|15|-
CATSLSGTPRGGYTF
TGTGCCACTTCCCTTTCCGGGACCCCGAGGGGGGGCTACACCTTC
>TRBV28|TRBJ1-2|-|13|-
CASSVQAYYGYTF
TGTGCCAGCAGTGTACAGGCTTACTATGGCTACACCTTC
>TRBV5-5|TRBJ2-3|TRBD2|16|few
CASSLEASGGTDTQYF
TGTGCCAGCAGCTTGGAGGCTAGCGGGGGCACAGATACGCAGTATTTT
>TRBV7-2|TRBJ2-7|TRBD2|17|-
CASSPGLAGGPVYEQYF
TGTGCCAGCAGCCCAGGACTAGCGGGAGGGCCTGTGTACGAGCAGTACTTC
>TRBV7-2|TRBJ2-5|-|14|once
CASSPTGPAETQYF
TGTGCCAGCAGCCCCACAGGGCCGGCAGAGACCCAGTACTTC
>TRBV9|TRBJ2-7|-|13|-
CASSVGPGFEQYF
TGTGCCAGCAGCGTAGGTCCGGGGTTCGAGCAGTACTTC
>TRBV15|TRBJ2-1|-|19|-
CATSRDGGAGAISYNEQFF
TGTGCCACCAGCAGAGATGGGGGGGCAGGGGCCATCTCCTACAATGAGCAGTTCTTC
>TRBV2|TRBJ1-2|-|14|few
CASSEGLGRDGYTF
TGTGCCAGCAGTGAAGGATTGGGTCGGGATGGCTACACCTTC
>TRBV2|TRBJ1-1|TRBD1|14|-
CASRGGQTNTEAFF
TGTGCCAGCAGGGGGGGACAGACCAACACTGAAGCTTTCTTT
>TRBV5-1|TRBJ2-7|-|13|-
CASSAPRSDEQYF
TGCGCCAGCAGCGCCCCGAGAAGTGACGAGCAGTACTTC
>TRBV19|TRBJ1-4|TRBD1|14|few
CASSPQGENEKLFF
TGTGCCAGTAGTCCACAGGGGGAGAATGAAAAACTGTTTTTT